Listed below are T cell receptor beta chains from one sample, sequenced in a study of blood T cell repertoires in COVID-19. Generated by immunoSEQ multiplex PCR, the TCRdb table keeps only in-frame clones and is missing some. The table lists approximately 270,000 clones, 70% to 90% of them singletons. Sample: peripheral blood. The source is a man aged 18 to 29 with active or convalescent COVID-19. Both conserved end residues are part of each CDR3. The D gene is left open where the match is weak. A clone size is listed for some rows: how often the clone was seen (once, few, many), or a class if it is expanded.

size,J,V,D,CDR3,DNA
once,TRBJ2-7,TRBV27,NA,CASSLQGRDEQYF,TGTGCCAGCAGTTTACAGGGTCGCGACGAGCAGTACTTC
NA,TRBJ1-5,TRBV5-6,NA,CASSSTGYSNQPQHF,TGTGCCAGCAGCTCTACAGGGTATAGCAATCAGCCCCAGCATTTT
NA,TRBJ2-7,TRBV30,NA,CAWSVDSRYSSYEQYF,TGTGCCTGGAGTGTAGATTCCCGTTATAGCTCCTACGAGCAGTACTTC
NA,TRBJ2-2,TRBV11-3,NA,CASRPAPGAGELFF,TGTGCCAGCAGACCTGCTCCCGGGGCCGGGGAGCTGTTTTTT
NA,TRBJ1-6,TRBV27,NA,CASSDTGISYNSPLHF,TGTGCCAGCTCCGATACGGGAATCTCCTATAATTCACCCCTCCACTTT
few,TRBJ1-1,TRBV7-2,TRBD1,CASSLHRGNTEAFF,TGTGCCAGCAGCTTACACAGGGGGAACACTGAAGCTTTCTTT
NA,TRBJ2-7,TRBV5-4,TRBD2,CASSSPAGVKDEQYF,TGTGCCAGCAGCTCCCCAGCGGGAGTTAAGGACGAGCAGTACTTC
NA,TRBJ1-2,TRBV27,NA,CASSLEQNYGYTF,TGTGCCAGCAGTTTAGAACAGAACTATGGCTACACCTTC
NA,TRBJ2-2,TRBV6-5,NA,CASSPWAVSTGELFF,TGTGCCAGCAGCCCCTGGGCAGTAAGCACCGGGGAGCTGTTTTTT
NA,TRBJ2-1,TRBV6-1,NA,CASSDQGSYNEQFF,TGTGCCAGCAGTGACCAGGGGTCCTACAATGAGCAGTTCTTC
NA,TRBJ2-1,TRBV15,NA,CATSRDRSSYNEQFF,TGTGCCACCAGCAGAGATAGGAGCTCCTACAATGAGCAGTTCTTC
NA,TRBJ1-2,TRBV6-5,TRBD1,CASSFLQGAQRDGYTF,TGTGCCAGCAGTTTTTTACAGGGGGCGCAGAGAGATGGCTACACCTTC
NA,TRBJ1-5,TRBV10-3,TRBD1,CAISEYRGTQPQHF,TGTGCCATCAGTGAGTACAGGGGAACTCAGCCCCAGCATTTT
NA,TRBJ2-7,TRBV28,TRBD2,CASRGLAGVRAYEQYF,TGTGCCAGCAGAGGACTAGCGGGAGTTAGGGCCTACGAGCAGTACTTC
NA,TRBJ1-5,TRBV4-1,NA,CASSQERTGGNQPQHF,TGCGCCAGCAGCCAAGAAAGAACGGGGGGGAATCAGCCCCAGCATTTT
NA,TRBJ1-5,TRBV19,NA,CASSLGRRVRDQPQHF,TGTGCCAGTAGCCTGGGACGGAGGGTTAGGGATCAGCCCCAGCATTTT
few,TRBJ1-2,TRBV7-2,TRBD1,CASSDGQGRGGYTF,TGTGCCAGCAGCGACGGACAGGGACGGGGTGGCTACACCTTC